Below are 13 T cell receptor beta chains sequenced from a single sample in a study of T cell responses to AZD1222 COVID-19 vaccine. TCRdb's table, derived via immunoSEQ multiplex PCR, lists solely in-frame clones and lacks some. The profile shows some 92,000 clones, around 89% of them singletons. Here the sequenced sample was peripheral blood, taken on day 0 of AZD1222 vaccination. The receptors were gathered from an adult in good health.

On this clone itself: The sample has other DNA sequences that encode this CDR3 too. CDR3: CSVGLAGPYEQYF. DNA of the CDR3: TGCAGCGTGGGACTAGCGGGACCCTACGAGCAGTACTTC. The chain has TRBV29-1 and TRBJ2-7; 13 nucleotides match TRBD2. V lost 6 bases to trimming and J lost 2 bases; unmatched junction nucleotides: 1. CDR1 is SQVTM, CDR2 ANQGSEA, per germline. The CDR3 is 13 residues long.

This clone was seen a few times. V and J are TRBV27 and TRBJ2-2; TRBD2 is a possible D gene (5 bases). The CDR3 totals 14 residues. V gave up 7 bases and J gave up 0 bases, with 9 bases separating them. Germline lookup yields CDR1 MNHEY and CDR2 SMNVEV (reference sequence). The DNA for the CDR3 is TGTGCCAGCAAGACTACACCGAACACCGGGGAGCTGTTTTTT. Translating it yields CASKTTPNTGELFF.

V usage is TRBV30 and J usage is TRBJ2-7, with 10 bases identical to TRBD2. The CDR3 runs to 14 residues. The junction had 4 bases not matched to a gene; V was cut back by 3 bases and J by 2 bases. Germline V gene sequence: CDR1 GTSNPN, CDR2 SVGIG (reference sequence). The CDR3 DNA reads as TGTGCCTGGAGAGGACTAGCGGTTACCTACGAGCAGTACTTC. Its translation: CAWRGLAVTYEQYF.

The V call is TRBV2, the J call TRBJ1-2, with a weak D call TRBD1 (5 bases). With 6 bases removed from V and 0 bases from J, the gap between germline ends came to 11 bases. The CDR3 loop spans 14 amino acids. From germline, CDR1 is SNHLY and CDR2 FYNNEI. The CDR3 sequence: CASRFQGANYGYTF. Written as DNA, the CDR3 is TGTGCCAGCAGGTTTCAGGGAGCTAACTATGGCTACACCTTC.

V and J are TRBV7-9 and TRBJ2-7, with 8 bases fitting TRBD2. The junction had 15 bases not matched to a gene; V was cut back by 9 bases and J by 5 bases. Germline V gene data show CDR1 as SEHNR and CDR2 as FQNEAQ (reference sequence). The CDR3 totals 15 residues. CDR3 in amino acids: CASAGGRAKAHEQYF. The CDR3 DNA sequence: TGTGCCAGTGCGGGGGGCAGGGCGAAGGCCCACGAGCAGTACTTC. Drawing the rest from reference TRBV7-9 and TRBJ2-7, the complete variable domain is DTGVSQNPRHKITKRGQNVTFRCDPISEHNRLYWYRQTLGQGPEFLTYFQNEAQLEKSRLLSDRFSAERPKGSFSTLEIQRTEQGDSAMYLCASAGGRAKAHEQYFGPGTRLTVT.

The chain has TRBV14 and TRBJ1-2; tentative D call: TRBD1 (5 bases). Germline V gives CDR1 SGHDN, CDR2 FVKESK. V was trimmed by 3 bases and J by 6 bases, leaving 17 bases between them. The CDR3 is 15 amino acids. The CDR3 DNA is TGTGCCAGCAGCCAGAACCGGGGGATTGGTGATGGCTACACCTTC. Translation gives CASSQNRGIGDGYTF.

This chain uses TRBV11-3 with TRBJ2-7; D ambiguous. The germline V and J ends were trimmed by 1 base and 2 bases, with 6 bases remaining between them. Looked up from germline, CDR1 is SGHNT and CDR2 is YENEEA. The CDR3 covers 13 residues. CDR3 loop: CASSLGGPYEQYF. CDR3 nucleotide sequence: TGTGCCAGCAGCTTAGGCGGCCCCTACGAGCAGTACTTC.

V is TRBV5-1 and J is TRBJ1-4; the D is unclear. Trimming stripped 5 bases from V and 7 bases from J, with 15 bases between. The germline gives CDR1 SGHRS, CDR2 YFSETQ. This CDR3 region has 14 residues. The CDR3 loop reads CASSPLETGEKLFF. For the CDR3, the DNA is TGCGCCAGCAGTCCCTTGGAGACGGGTGAAAAACTGTTTTTT.

V usage is TRBV7-8 and J usage is TRBJ2-7; 8 bases are a match to TRBD1. V lost 6 bases, J lost 2 bases, and 15 bases stayed unmatched. The germline CDR1 and CDR2 sequences are SGHVS and FQNEAQ. This CDR3 has 17 residues. CDR3 nucleotides: TGTGCCAGCAGGACTGACAGGGGTTGGGGTAGGACCTACGAGCAGTACTTC. Residues: CASRTDRGWGRTYEQYF.

The J gene is TRBJ1-2, the V gene TRBV2; no reliable D call. Germline loops: CDR1 SNHLY, CDR2 FYNNEI. V was shortened by 1 base and J by 3 bases, with 12 bases between the two germline ends. The CDR3 extends over 15 amino acids. The CDR3 DNA sequence: TGTGCCAGCAGTGAAGAGGGAACAGCCGACTATGGCTACACCTTC. It encodes CASSEEGTADYGYTF.

The rearrangement links TRBV12-3 or TRBV12-4 to TRBJ2-7; 10 bases fit TRBD2. CDR3 size: 13 residues. The V segment lost 5 bases and the J segment 7 bases; nucleotides outside the gene matches: 5. CDR3 nucleotide sequence: TGTGCCAGCAGTCAGGGACTAGCGAAAGAGCAGTACTTC. Translation gives CASSQGLAKEQYF.

The V call is TRBV27, the J call TRBJ1-6; D is unclear. Trimming shortened V by 6 bases and J by 7 bases, and 7 bases separated the two germline ends. Per the germline V gene, CDR1 is MNHEY and CDR2 is SMNVEV (reference sequence). There are 12 residues in the CDR3. DNA for the CDR3: TGTGCCAGCAGACCATTGAATTCACCCCTCCACTTT. It encodes CASRPLNSPLHF.

This clone turned up a few times. The V call is TRBV4-1, the J call TRBJ1-6; 8 bases agree with TRBD1. J was trimmed by 7 bases and V by 0 bases; bases with no gene match: 5. Germline CDR1 is MGHRA and CDR2 is YSYEKL. The length of the CDR3 is 16 residues. The DNA of the CDR3 is TGCGCCAGCAGCCAAGATTTATACAGGGGGAATTCACCCCTCCACTTT. Translation gives CASSQDLYRGNSPLHF.